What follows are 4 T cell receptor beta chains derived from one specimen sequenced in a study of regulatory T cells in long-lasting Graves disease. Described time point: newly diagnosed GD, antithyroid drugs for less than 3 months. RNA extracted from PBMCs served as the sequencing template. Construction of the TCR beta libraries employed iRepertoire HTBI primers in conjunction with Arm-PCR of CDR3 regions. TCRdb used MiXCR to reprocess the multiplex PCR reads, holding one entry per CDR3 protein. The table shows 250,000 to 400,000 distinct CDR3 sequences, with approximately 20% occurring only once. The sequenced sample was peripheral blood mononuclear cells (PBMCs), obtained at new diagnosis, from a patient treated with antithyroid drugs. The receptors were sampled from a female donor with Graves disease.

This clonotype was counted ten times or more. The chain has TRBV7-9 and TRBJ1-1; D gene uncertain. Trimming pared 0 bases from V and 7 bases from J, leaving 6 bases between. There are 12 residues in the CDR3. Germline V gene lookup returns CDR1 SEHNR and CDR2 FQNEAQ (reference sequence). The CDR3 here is CASSLAEHEAFF. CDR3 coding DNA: TGTGCCAGCAGCTTAGCAGAGCATGAAGCTTTCTTT.

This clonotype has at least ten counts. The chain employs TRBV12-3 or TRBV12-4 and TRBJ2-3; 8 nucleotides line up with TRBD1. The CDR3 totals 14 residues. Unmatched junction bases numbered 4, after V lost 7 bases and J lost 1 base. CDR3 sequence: CASTQGEGTDTQYF. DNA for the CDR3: TGTGCCAGCACACAGGGGGAAGGCACAGATACGCAGTATTTT.

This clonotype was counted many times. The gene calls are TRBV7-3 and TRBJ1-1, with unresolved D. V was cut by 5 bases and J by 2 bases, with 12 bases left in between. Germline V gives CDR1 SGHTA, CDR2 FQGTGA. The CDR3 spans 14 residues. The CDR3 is CASSPEQSNTEAFF. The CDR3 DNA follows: TGTGCCAGCAGCCCTGAACAGTCAAACACTGAAGCTTTCTTT.

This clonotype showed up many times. CDR3 in amino acids: CASKRRRGDTEAFF. The CDR3 nucleotides read TGTGCCAGCAAACGACGCAGGGGGGACACTGAAGCTTTCTTT. The V gene is TRBV12-3 or TRBV12-4, the J gene TRBJ1-1; TRBD1 matches at 7 bases. Germline trimming cut 7 bases from V and 3 bases from J; bases unmatched to any gene: 8. The length of the CDR3 is 14 residues.